This T cell receptor (beta chain) emerged from a study of cytomegalovirus exposure and HLA in healthy donors. Study-wide results and caveats: The likely origin of a cluster of highly shared sequence variants was a sequencing artifact. Earlier analysis found most TCR beta V segments productive about 87% or about 30% of the time.

At collection, donors were nominally healthy, but unrecorded immune exposures were probable. Trimming removed 2 bases from V and 8 bases from J; junction bases left unmatched: 8. This CDR3 has 15 residues. CDR1 is MDHEN and CDR2 is SYDVKM in the germline V gene. As for this clone: Its antigen is unidentified.

Primers for the PCR totalled 60 Vbeta and 13 Jbeta. Profiling relied on immunoSEQ multiplex PCR, and the TCRdb table lists in-frame clones only, not all of them. The sample consists of some 94,000 clones, about 80% of them appearing once. The TCR originated in a man in his forties in good health and CMV-seronegative. V gene TRBV28 combines with J gene TRBJ1-2; 10 nucleotides line up with TRBD1. The sample was PBMCs. CDR3 nucleotide sequence: TGTGCCAGCAGTTTAGGAGAGACAGGGGGCTGGGGCTACACCTTC. Its translation: CASSLGETGGWGYTF.